This T cell receptor (beta chain) was sequenced in a study of early T cells in non-severe SARS-CoV-2 infection (dated by TCRdb to 2020 to 2022). For the study in its entirety: Because TCR sequencing was done on bulk RNA from unsorted whole blood, the alpha and beta chains could not be paired. The paper as a whole reports these results and caveats: VDJdb matching was skewed toward anti-spike CD8 responses, so virus-specific expansions were likely underestimated and private and CD4 specificities were missed.

The study was a case-control design nested within a healthcare worker cohort in London, UK, with weekly nasopharyngeal swab PCR tests and blood sampling. Healthcare workers were recruited between 23 and 31 March 2020, during the week of the UK lockdown, and were followed weekly for up to 16 weeks. The library was produced with 5' RACE. Sequenced using a NextSeq 500. Unique molecular identifiers were attached to individual cDNA molecules in the TCR library protocol so that sequencing error and PCR bias could be corrected. Sequencing covered both TCR alpha and beta chains, and within each sample the abundances of alpha and beta sequences were tightly co-correlated. In the source study's methods: V gene, J gene and CDR3 annotation of TCR sequences was performed with Decombinator V4. TCRs were defined as expanded if a significant change between any two time points was detected under a Poisson model with p below 0.0001. TCR abundances were normalised to the total number of TCRs sequenced in each sample and reported as counts per million. TRAV1-2 paired with TRAJ12, TRAJ20 or TRAJ33 defined MAIT TCRs, while TRAV10 paired with TRAJ18 defined iNKT TCRs. VDJdb, accessed on 1 November 2021, was searched for TCRs annotated for CMV, EBV and SARS-CoV-2, and TCRs annotated for more than one antigen were excluded. Starting from the raw public reads, TCRdb applied fastp trimming at Q25, assembled clones with MiXCR and retained in-frame beta chains. For every CDR3 protein sequence, its rows merge into one entry that carries the most common genes and DNA. These V and J calls originate from TCRdb's pipeline instead of the authors' own analysis. Recorded for this sample are roughly 100,000 distinct CDR3 sequences; roughly 12% of them occurred a single time. The ten largest clones capture approximately 4.4% of the sample.

CDR1 and CDR2, looked up from the germline V gene (reference sequence), are LNHNV and YYDKDF. From cysteine to phenylalanine, the CDR3 is 16 amino acids long. The kept DNA is CDR3 alone, 48 bases in frame from the first base. The V end loses 5 bases and the J end loses 0 bases, and a stretch of 13 bases separates them. Turning to this clonotype: The clone's antigen remains unknown. Qualities for individual bases were not recorded, and no much larger clone is one base off.

This TCR was recovered from an adult who was a healthcare worker with PCR-confirmed SARS-CoV-2 infection or an uninfected control (not recorded which). The source was whole blood, collected at baseline. The chain employs TRBV15 and TRBJ2-2; confidence is insufficient to name the D gene. The sequence in DNA is TGTGCCACCAGCCCCCGTGGGAAGGCGAACACCGGGGAGCTGTTTTTT. Translated, it gives CATSPRGKANTGELFF.